The clone carrying this T cell receptor (beta chain) appeared a few times. Its antigen is still unknown. The record originates from a study of Ad26.COV2.S vaccination and SARS-CoV-2 variants. The overall study: Ad26.COV2.S, an intramuscular injection, was given once or twice 56 days apart.

Some clones are missing from TCRdb's copy, which holds only in-frame ones; the method was immunoSEQ multiplex PCR. The sample records hundreds of thousands of clones, around 84% being singletons. Trimming took 2 bases from V and 0 from J, leaving 7 bases between them. From germline, CDR1 is SGHAT and CDR2 FQNNGV. The CDR3 covers 15 residues. Regarding treatment: around 19 received Ad26.COV2.S at low or high dose, single or two shots; 5 received placebo; per-sample allocation not given. Sampling was performed 63 days after the first vaccine or placebo injection. An Ad26 vector expressing Wuhan-strain SARS-CoV-2 spike constituted the vaccine. Findings of the study overall: Greater spike-specific TCR breadth was seen in vaccine recipients than in placebo recipients.

This TCR came from a person aged 18-65 years who received the Ad26.COV2.S COVID-19 vaccine or a placebo. The sequencing here drew on peripheral blood, taken in a trial of Ad26.COV2.S vaccine versus placebo. This chain connects TRBV11-2 to TRBJ2-2; D uncertain. CDR3 protein: CASSLFLANTGELFF. CDR3 nucleotide sequence: TGTGCCAGCAGCTTATTCCTGGCGAACACCGGGGAGCTGTTTTTT.